This entry features one T cell receptor beta chain sequence. Antigen unknown. Germline lookup yields CDR1 MNHEY and CDR2 SVGAGI. The V segment lost 0 bases and the J segment 7 bases; nucleotides outside the gene matches: 11. There are 17 residues in the CDR3. The sample originates from a study of response to subunit inactivated influenza vaccine. Study results and caveats: Only a handful of new T cells, the authors suggested, are recruited with each seasonal influenza vaccination.

A single record per CDR3 protein comes from TCRdb applying MiXCR to the RT-PCR reads. In the table there are 860,000 or so distinct CDR3 sequences, around 20% of which are singletons. This TCR was recovered from a man between 45 and 60 years old who received an inactivated influenza vaccine. The rearrangement links TRBV6-5 to TRBJ2-1, with 8 bases aligning to TRBD2. This sample comprised PBMCs from blood, obtained roughly 5 days after vaccination. The CDR3 DNA reads as TGTGCCAGCAGTTACTCGAAAACGGGAGGGCCGCTGAATGAGCAGTTCTTC. Amino acid sequence: CASSYSKTGGPLNEQFF.